Sequencing of this T cell receptor beta chain was carried out in a study of shared clonotypes between healthy human individuals. J gave up 7 bases and V 2 bases, and 8 bases lay outside the gene matches. Germline V gene data show CDR1 as SGHRS and CDR2 as YFSETQ. The CDR3 runs to 16 residues. Deep-level running was used for the assay. Clones were sequenced by immunoSEQ multiplex PCR, and TCRdb holds only the in-frame ones, with some missing. This table has millions of clones, more than 90% appearing once. Study-level findings and limits: Clonotypes shared by all four donors outscored non-shared clonotypes in generation probability.

Remarks on this clone: What it binds is unknown. Distinct nucleotide sequences in the sample also encode this CDR3.

The chain combines TRBV5-1 with TRBJ2-1; 11 bases are a match to TRBD2. The receptor comes from a man aged 18-30 years in good health. Sample: naive CD4+ T cells sorted from blood. Subset specified: CD45RA+ positively selected. The CDR3: CASSLLAGGPGNEQFF. CDR3 sequence (DNA): TGCGCCAGCAGCTTATTAGCGGGGGGGCCGGGGAATGAGCAGTTCTTC.